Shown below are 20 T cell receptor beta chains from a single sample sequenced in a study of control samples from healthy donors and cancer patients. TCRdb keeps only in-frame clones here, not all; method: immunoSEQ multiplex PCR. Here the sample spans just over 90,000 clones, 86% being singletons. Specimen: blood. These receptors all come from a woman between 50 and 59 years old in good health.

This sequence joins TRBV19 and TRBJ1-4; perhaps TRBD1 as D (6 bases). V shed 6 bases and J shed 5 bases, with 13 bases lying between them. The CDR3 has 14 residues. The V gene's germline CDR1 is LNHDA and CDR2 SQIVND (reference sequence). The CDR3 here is CASSDRGQNEKLFF. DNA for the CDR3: TGTGCCAGTAGCGACCGAGGACAGAATGAAAAACTGTTTTTT.

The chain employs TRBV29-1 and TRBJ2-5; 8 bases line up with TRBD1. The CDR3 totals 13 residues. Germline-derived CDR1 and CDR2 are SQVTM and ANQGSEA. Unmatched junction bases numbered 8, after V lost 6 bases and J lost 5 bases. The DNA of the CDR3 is TGCAGCGTGAAACTGACAGGGGTGGAGACCCAGTACTTC. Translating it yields CSVKLTGVETQYF.

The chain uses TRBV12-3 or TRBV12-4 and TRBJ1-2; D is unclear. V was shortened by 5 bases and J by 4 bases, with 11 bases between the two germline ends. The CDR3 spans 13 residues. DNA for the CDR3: TGTGCCAGCAGTCCCCGGACGGTCTATGGCTACACCTTC. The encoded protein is CASSPRTVYGYTF.

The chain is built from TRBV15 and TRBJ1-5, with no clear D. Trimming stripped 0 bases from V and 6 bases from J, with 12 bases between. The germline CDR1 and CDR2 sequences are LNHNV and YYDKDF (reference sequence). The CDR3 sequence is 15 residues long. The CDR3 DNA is TGTGCCACCAGCAGAGATGCTTCCTTAGGTCAGCCCCAGCATTTT. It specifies CATSRDASLGQPQHF. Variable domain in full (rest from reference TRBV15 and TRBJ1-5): DAMVIQNPRYQVTQFGKPVTLSCSQTLNHNVMYWYQQKSSQAPKLLFHYYDKDFNNEADTPDNFQSRRPNTSFCFLDIRSPGLGDTAMYLCATSRDASLGQPQHFGDGTRLSIL.

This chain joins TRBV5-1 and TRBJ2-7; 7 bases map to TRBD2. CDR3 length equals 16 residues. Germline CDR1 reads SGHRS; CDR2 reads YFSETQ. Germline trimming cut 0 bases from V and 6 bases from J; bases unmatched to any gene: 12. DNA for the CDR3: TGCGCCAGCAGCTTGGGGCCTTGGACTAGAAAGGGCGAGCAGTACTTC. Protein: CASSLGPWTRKGEQYF.

The CDR3 nucleotides read TGTGCCAGTAGTATCTATAATTCACCCCTCCACTTT. The encoded protein is CASSIYNSPLHF. V and J are TRBV19 and TRBJ1-6; no clear D. The CDR3 is 12 residues long. Deletions cut 3 bases from V and 3 bases from J, with 0 bases between. Per germline, CDR1 LNHDA and CDR2 SQIVND (reference sequence). Full variable domain (missing parts from reference TRBV19 and TRBJ1-6): DGGITQSPKYLFRKEGQNVTLSCEQNLNHDAMYWYRQDPGQGLRLIYYSQIVNDFQKGDIAEGYSVSREKKESFPLTVTSAQKNPTAFYLCASSIYNSPLHFGNGTRLTVT.

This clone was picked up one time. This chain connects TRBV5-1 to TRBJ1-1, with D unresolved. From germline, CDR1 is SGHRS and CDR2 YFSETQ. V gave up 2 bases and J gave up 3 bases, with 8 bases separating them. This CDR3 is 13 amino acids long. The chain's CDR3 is CASSFNSDTEAFF. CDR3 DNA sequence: TGCGCCAGCAGCTTCAATTCGGACACTGAAGCTTTCTTT.

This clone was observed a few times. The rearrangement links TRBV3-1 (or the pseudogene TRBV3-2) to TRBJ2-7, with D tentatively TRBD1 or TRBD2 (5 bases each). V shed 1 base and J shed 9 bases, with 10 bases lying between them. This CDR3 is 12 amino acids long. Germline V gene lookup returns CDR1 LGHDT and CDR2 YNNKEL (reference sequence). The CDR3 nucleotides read TGTGCCAGCAGCCAAGGGCAGGGACCGCAGTACTTC. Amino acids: CASSQGQGPQYF.

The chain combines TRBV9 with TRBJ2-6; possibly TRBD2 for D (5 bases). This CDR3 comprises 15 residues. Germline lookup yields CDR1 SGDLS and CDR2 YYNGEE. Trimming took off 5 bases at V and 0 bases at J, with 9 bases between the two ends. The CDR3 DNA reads TGTGCCAGCAGACCCCGGGACTCTGGGGCCAACGTCCTGACTTTC. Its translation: CASRPRDSGANVLTF.

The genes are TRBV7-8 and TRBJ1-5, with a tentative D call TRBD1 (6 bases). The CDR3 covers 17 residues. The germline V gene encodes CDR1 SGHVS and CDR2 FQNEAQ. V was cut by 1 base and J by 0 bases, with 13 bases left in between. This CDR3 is CASSLGGTQYSNQPQHF. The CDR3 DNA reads TGTGCCAGCAGCTTAGGGGGGACACAATATAGCAATCAGCCCCAGCATTTT.

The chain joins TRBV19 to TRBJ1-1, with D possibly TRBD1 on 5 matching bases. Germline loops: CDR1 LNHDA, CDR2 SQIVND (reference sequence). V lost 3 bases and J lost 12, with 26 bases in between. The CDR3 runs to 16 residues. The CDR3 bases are TGTGCCAGTAGTATTCCCCCCCGACGGCAGGGAGGAAAAACTTTCTTT. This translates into CASSIPPRRQGGKTFF.

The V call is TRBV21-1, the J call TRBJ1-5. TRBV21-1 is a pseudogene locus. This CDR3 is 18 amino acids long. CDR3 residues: CASSSLLPGPGGNQPQHF. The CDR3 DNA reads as TGTGCCAGCAGCTCGCTCCTGCCGGGACCCGGGGGCAATCAGCCCCAGCATTTT.

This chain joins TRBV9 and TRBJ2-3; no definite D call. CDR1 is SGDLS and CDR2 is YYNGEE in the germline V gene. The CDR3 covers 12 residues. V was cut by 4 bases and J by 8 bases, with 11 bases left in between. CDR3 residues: CASSPQGITQYF. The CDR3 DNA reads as TGTGCCAGCAGCCCTCAAGGGATTACGCAGTATTTT.

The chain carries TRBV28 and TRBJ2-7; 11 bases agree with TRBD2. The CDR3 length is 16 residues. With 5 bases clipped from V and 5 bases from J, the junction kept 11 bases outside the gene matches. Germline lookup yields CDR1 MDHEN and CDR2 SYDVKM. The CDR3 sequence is CASSLGGASGGNEQYF. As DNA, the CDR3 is TGTGCCAGCAGTCTCGGCGGGGCTAGCGGGGGGAACGAGCAGTACTTC.

CDR3 residues: CASSPRQGPTAGGRGDTQYF. CDR3 nucleotides: TGTGCCAGCAGCCCAAGACAGGGCCCTACGGCGGGAGGTAGGGGGGATACGCAGTATTTT. V gene TRBV5-5 combines with J gene TRBJ2-3; D is perhaps TRBD2 (8 bases). The V end was cut by 4 bases, the J end by 6 bases, with 33 bases between. Germline CDR1 SGHKS, CDR2 YYEKEE (reference sequence). CDR3 length: 20 residues.

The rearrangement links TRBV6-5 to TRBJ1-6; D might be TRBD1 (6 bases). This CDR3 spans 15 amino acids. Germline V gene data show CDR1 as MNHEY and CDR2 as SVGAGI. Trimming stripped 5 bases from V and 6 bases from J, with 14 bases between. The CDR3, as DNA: TGTGCCAGCAGTCAGGGGTCCTATGGTAATTCACCCCTCCACTTT. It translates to CASSQGSYGNSPLHF.

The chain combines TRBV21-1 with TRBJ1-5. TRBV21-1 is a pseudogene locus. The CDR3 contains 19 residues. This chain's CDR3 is CASSVTGWGGFYSNQPQHF. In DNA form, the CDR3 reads TGTGCCAGCAGCGTTACAGGGTGGGGGGGCTTTTATAGCAATCAGCCCCAGCATTTT.

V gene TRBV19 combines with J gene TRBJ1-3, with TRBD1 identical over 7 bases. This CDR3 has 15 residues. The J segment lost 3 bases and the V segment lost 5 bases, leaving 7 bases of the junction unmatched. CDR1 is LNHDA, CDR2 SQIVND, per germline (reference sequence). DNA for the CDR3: TGTGCCAGTAGTCCGGACAGGCTCTATGGAAACACCATATATTTT. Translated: CASSPDRLYGNTIYF.

Written as DNA, the CDR3 is TGTGCCAGCTCACCTACGGAGGGGGGAAATTCACCCCTCCACTTT. Protein: CASSPTEGGNSPLHF. V gene TRBV18 combines with J gene TRBJ1-6, with a possible D match to TRBD1 (6 bases). Trimming removed 3 bases at V and 7 bases at J, with 13 bases between. Germline CDR1 KGHSH, CDR2 LQKENI. The CDR3 sequence is 15 residues long. The full variable domain, its missing parts supplied by reference TRBV18 and TRBJ1-6, is NAGVMQNPRHLVRRRGQEARLRCSPMKGHSHVYWYRQLPEEGLKFMVYLQKENIIDESGMPKERFSAEFPKEGPSILRIQQVVRGDSAAYFCASSPTEGGNSPLHFGNGTRLTVT.

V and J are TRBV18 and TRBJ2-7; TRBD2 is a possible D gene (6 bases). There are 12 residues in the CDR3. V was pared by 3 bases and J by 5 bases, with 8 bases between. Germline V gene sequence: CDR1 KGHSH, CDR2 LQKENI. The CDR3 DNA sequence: TGTGCCAGCTCACCGGGGAGGAACGAGCAGTACTTC. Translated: CASSPGRNEQYF.